These T cell receptor beta chains were read from a single sample in a study of OX40 agonist ivuxolimab in advanced cancers. Sequencing used immunoSEQ multiplex PCR; TCRdb keeps in-frame clones, though not all of them. The table lists around 68,000 clones, around 86% of them singletons, with over 2% in the top ten. The material was CD4+ or CD8+ T cells sorted from blood, obtained in a trial of the OX40 agonist ivuxolimab. The origin of the receptors is an adult with an advanced solid tumor such as melanoma, head and neck, liver or kidney cancer. Each CDR3 is given with its conserved first and last residue.

V,CDR3
TRBV9,CASSVSGAGYNEQFF
TRBV2,CASSERVAGGRQTQYF
TRBV9,CASSVYWGRGDTQYF
TRBV7-9,CASSSGFEGGEQYF
TRBV4-1,CASSQVSGGATDTQYF
TRBV5-1,CASSSDISGANVLTF
TRBV5-1,CASRGDPGQGSYEQYF
TRBV19,CASSISGFHYGYTF
TRBV28,CASSSWFSGRGAAEQYF
TRBV10-1,CASSDGLAGQHTQYF
TRBV27,CASRPTLRDTQYF
TRBV5-1,CASSLGGQGNGYTF
TRBV2,CASSGYSLNEKLFF
TRBV11-3,CASSISGTGTETQYF
TRBV5-1,CASSLGNEQFF
TRBV6-5,CASSYTGDTEAFF
TRBV4-3,CASSPQVLSTDTQYF
TRBV2,CASRPGPIYQPQHF
TRBV19,CASRTQGIRPTEAFF
TRBV10-3,CAISRTGNYEQYF
TRBV5-6,CASSAQADTEAFF
TRBV2,CASLPVRDQPQHF
TRBV6-5,CASSYSGLAGYEQYF
TRBV10-3,CAIRAPGQGINEQYF
TRBV28,CASSSRRHGSYNEQFF
TRBV7-2,CASRLAGVNTQYF
TRBV6-1,CASSAWTGLSNQPQHF
TRBV4-2,CASSQVATSGAGETQYF
TRBV5-6,CASSFRASLSYEQYF
TRBV2,CASSNRQGLNTEAFF
TRBV6-1,CASSEGDRINEPQHF
TRBV9,CASSPGGLAEAFF
TRBV6-4,CASSSIQMVDQPQHF
TRBV6-1,CASSEVGSLLYNEQFF
TRBV18,CASSPDSYEQYF
TRBV15,CATSRTGYSETQYF